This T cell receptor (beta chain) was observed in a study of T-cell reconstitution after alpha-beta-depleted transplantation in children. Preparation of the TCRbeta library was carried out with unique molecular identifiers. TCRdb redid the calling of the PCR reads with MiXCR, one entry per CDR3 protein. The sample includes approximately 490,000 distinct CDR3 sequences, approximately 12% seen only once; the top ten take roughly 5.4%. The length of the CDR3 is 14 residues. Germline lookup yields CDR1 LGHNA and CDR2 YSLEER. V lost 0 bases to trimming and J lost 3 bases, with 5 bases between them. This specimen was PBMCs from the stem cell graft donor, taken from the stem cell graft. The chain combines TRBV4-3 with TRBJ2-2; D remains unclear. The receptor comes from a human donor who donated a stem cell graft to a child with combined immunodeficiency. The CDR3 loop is CASSQDPDTGELFF. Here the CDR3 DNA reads TGCGCCAGCAGCCAAGATCCAGACACCGGGGAGCTGTTTTTT.